This T cell receptor beta chain was found in a study of STAT5B mutations in CD4+ large granular lymphocyte leukemia. Here immunoSEQ multiplex PCR was the method, and the copy in TCRdb shows in-frame clones only, minus some. The sample includes around 43,000 clones, 70% to 90% of them seen just once. From germline, CDR1 is LNHDA and CDR2 SQIVND (reference sequence). Trimming pared 6 bases from V and 1 base from J, leaving 9 bases between. The CDR3 consists of 13 residues. The chain links TRBV19 to TRBJ1-2, with D unresolved. This sequence was found in a human donor in good health. What was sequenced was CD4+ T cells from blood buffy coats. The CDR3 coding sequence is TGTGCCAGTAGAGGAGGGCATAACTATGGCTACACCTTC. Protein: CASRGGHNYGYTF.